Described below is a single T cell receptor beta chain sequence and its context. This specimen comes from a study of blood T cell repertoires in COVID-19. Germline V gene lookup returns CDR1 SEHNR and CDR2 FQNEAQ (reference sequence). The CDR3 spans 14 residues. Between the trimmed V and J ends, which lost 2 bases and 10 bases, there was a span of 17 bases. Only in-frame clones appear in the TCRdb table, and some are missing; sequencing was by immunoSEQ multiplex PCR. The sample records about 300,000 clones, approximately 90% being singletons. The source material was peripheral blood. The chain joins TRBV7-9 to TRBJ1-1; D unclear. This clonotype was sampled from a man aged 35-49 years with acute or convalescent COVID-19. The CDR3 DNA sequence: TGTGCCAGCAGCTTACAAGGGCCCCCCCGGGGAGCTTTCTTT. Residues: CASSLQGPPRGAFF. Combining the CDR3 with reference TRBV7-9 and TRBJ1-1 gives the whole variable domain DTGVSQNPRHKITKRGQNVTFRCDPISEHNRLYWYRQTLGQGPEFLTYFQNEAQLEKSRLLSDRFSAERPKGSFSTLEIQRTEQGDSAMYLCASSLQGPPRGAFFGQGTRLTVV.